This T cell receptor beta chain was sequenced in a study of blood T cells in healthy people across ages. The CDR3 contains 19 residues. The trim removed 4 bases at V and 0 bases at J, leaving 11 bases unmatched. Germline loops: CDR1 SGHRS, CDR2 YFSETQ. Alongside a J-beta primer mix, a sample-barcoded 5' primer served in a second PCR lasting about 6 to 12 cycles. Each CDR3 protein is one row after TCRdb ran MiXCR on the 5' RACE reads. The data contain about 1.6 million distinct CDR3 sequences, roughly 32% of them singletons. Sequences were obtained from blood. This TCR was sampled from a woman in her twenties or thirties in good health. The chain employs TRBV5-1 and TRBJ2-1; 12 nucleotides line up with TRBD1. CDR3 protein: CASSIGTGGSMSSYNEQFF. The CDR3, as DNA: TGCGCCAGCAGCATAGGGACAGGGGGCTCCATGAGCTCCTACAATGAGCAGTTCTTC.